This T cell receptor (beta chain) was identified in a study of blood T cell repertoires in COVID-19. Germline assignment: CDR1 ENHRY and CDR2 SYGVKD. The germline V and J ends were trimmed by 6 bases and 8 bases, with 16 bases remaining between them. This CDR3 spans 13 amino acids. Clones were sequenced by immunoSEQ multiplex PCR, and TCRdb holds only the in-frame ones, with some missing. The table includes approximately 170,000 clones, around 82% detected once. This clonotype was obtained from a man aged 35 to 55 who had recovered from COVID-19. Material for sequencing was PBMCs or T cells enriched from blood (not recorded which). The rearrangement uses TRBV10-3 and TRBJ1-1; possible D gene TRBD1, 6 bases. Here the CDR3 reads CAIRLDSVGEAFF. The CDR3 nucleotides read TGTGCCATCAGATTGGACAGTGTGGGAGAAGCTTTCTTT.